This paragraph covers one T cell receptor beta chain sequence. What it binds is not known. The PCR contained 60 Vbeta and 13 Jbeta primers. Profiled with immunoSEQ multiplex PCR; TCRdb holds only in-frame clones, not every one. The sample lists 200,000 or so clones; approximately 78% were seen once. This entry belongs to a study of cytomegalovirus exposure and HLA in healthy donors. Overall study results and limits: Rarity characterized most TCR sequences, yet some public TCRs appeared in many donors. TCR beta chains numbering more than 150 were designated cytomegalovirus-associated.

Trimming pared 8 bases from V and 1 base from J, leaving 6 bases between. Germline lookup yields CDR1 MNHEY and CDR2 SVGAGI. The CDR3 sequence is 13 residues long. The TCR originated in a woman aged 50 to 65 in good health and CMV-seropositive. The sequenced sample was PBMCs. J is TRBJ2-6 and V is TRBV6-5, with D maybe TRBD2 (5 bases). CDR3 amino acids: CASGGSGANVLTF. In DNA, the CDR3 is TGTGCCAGCGGCGGGTCTGGGGCCAACGTCCTGACTTTC.